The clone carrying this TCR beta chain was detected once. Other DNA variants within this sample encode the same CDR3. Memory CD4+ cells were the fraction left after CD45RA+ naive selection. This sample is part of a study of shared clonotypes between healthy human individuals. Profiling relied on immunoSEQ multiplex PCR, and the TCRdb table lists in-frame clones only, not all of them. The sample includes under 1,900,000 clones, 98% of them seen just once. The CDR3 sequence is 14 residues long. The germline gives CDR1 LNHNV, CDR2 YYDKDF (reference sequence). The V end lost 0 bases, the J end lost 0 bases, and 6 bases lay between the germline ends.

The specimen sequenced was naive CD4+ T cells sorted from blood. Subset described: CD45RA+ positively selected. The chain combines TRBV15 with TRBJ2-7; D not certain. This clonotype originated in a man aged 25-40 years in good health. CDR3 loop: CATSRDRASYEQYF. The CDR3 DNA sequence: TGTGCCACCAGCAGAGATCGGGCCTCCTACGAGCAGTACTTC.